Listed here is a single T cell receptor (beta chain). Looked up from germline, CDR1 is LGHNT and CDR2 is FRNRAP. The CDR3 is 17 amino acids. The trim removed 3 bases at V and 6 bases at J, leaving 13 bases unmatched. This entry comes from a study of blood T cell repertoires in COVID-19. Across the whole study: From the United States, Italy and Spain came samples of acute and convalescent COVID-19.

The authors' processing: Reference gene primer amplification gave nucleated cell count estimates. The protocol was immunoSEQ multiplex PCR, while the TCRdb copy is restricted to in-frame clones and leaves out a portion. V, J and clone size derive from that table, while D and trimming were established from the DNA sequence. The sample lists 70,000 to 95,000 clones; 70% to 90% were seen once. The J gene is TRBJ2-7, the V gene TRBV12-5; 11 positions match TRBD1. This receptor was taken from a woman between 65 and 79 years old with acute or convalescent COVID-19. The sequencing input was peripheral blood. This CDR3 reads CASGFGGNWTGGSEQYF. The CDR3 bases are TGTGCTAGTGGTTTTGGGGGCAACTGGACAGGGGGCAGCGAGCAGTACTTC.